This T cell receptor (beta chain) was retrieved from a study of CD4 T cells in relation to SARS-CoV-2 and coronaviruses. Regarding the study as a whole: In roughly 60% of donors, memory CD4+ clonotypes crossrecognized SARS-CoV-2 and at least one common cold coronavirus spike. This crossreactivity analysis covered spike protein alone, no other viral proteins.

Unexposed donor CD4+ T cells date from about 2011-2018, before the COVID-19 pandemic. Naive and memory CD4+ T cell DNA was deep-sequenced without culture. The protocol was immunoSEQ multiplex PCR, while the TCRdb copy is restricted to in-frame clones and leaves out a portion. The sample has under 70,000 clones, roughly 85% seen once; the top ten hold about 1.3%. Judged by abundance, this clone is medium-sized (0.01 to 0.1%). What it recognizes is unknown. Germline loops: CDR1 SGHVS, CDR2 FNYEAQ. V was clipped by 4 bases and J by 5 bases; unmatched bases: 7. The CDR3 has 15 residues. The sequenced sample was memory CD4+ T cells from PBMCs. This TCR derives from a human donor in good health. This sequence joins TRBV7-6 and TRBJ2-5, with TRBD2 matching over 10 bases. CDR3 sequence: CASSYLAGVRETQYF. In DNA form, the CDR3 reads TGTGCCAGCAGCTACCTAGCGGGAGTACGGGAGACCCAGTACTTC.